These T cell receptor beta chains were read from a single sample in a study of CD8 T cells in ankylosing spondylitis. Using its own MiXCR run on the 5' RACE reads, TCRdb lists one record per CDR3 protein. Among about 240,000 distinct CDR3 sequences listed, around 25% were seen once. The specimen was blood, either unsorted or a sorted T cell fraction (not recorded which). All receptors come from a male donor with ankylosing spondylitis or in good health (not recorded which). The CDR3 runs from the conserved cysteine through the conserved F or W.

J gene	V gene	CDR3 protein
TRBJ2-3	TRBV20-1	CSAREDAAGRSTDTQYF
TRBJ2-7	TRBV12-3/TRBV12-4	CASSLRDLGQYF
TRBJ2-2	TRBV2	CASSEYKGWGGTGELFF
TRBJ2-2	TRBV20-1	CSARTDTGELFF
TRBJ2-7	TRBV28	CASIADRSSYEQYF
TRBJ2-7	TRBV12-3/TRBV12-4	CASSLEGAYEQYF
TRBJ2-7	TRBV18	CASSPPGPGYEQYF
TRBJ2-2	TRBV12-3/TRBV12-4	CASSFSVLTTGELFF
TRBJ1-2	TRBV20-1	CSARDRVYGYTF
TRBJ1-5	TRBV20-1	CSARGRIISNQPQHF